Listed below are T cell receptor beta chains from one sample, sequenced in a study of cytomegalovirus exposure and HLA in healthy donors. Sequencing used immunoSEQ multiplex PCR; TCRdb keeps in-frame clones, though not all of them. The table includes about 94,000 clones, approximately 77% detected once. Sequencing was performed on PBMCs. These receptors all stem from a human donor in good health. The CDR3 runs from the conserved cysteine through the conserved F or W. A D gene is named only where the DNA matches it firmly. The size field is filled for only some rows; it gives once, few, many or a size class.

TRBV7-2,TRBD1,TRBJ1-1,.,TGTGCCAGCAGCTCGCAGGGGGGAAACACTGAAGCTTTCTTT,CASSSQGGNTEAFF
TRBV19,.,TRBJ2-5,.,TGTGCCAGTAGTATTTATCCCCAGGAATCTCTAGCTCAAAAAGAGACCCAGTACTTC,CASSIYPQESLAQKETQYF
TRBV29-1,.,TRBJ2-4,.,TGCAGCGTAGGCGAGGGCAAAAACATTCAGTACTTC,CSVGEGKNIQYF
TRBV4-3,TRBD2,TRBJ2-7,.,TGCGCCAGCAGCCACAGCGGGAGGGCCTTGGGGGAGCAGTACTTC,CASSHSGRALGEQYF
TRBV4-1,.,TRBJ1-1,.,TGCGCCAGCAGCCAAGATAGATCAGGGAAGACGACCTTGAACACTGAAGCTTTCTTT,CASSQDRSGKTTLNTEAFF
TRBV11-3,.,TRBJ2-3,.,TGTGCCAGCAGCTTCGGGCAGGGGACAGATACGCAGTATTTT,CASSFGQGTDTQYF
TRBV7-9,TRBD2,TRBJ2-7,.,TGTGCCAGCAGCTTGGTGGGGGGGAGCGGTGAGCAGTACTTC,CASSLVGGSGEQYF
TRBV6-5,TRBD1,TRBJ2-5,.,TGTGCCAGCAGTTACGAAATCCGGGACAGCAAAGAGACCCAGTACTTC,CASSYEIRDSKETQYF
TRBV9,.,TRBJ2-1,.,TGTGCCAGCAGCCTTACCCCCGGGACTCTATACAATGAGCAGTTCTTC,CASSLTPGTLYNEQFF
TRBV15,.,TRBJ2-5,.,TGTGCCACCAGCAGAGATCCAGGCAGGATCGAGACCCAGTACTTC,CATSRDPGRIETQYF
TRBV5-1,.,TRBJ1-4,.,TGCGCCAGCAGCTTGAGTAGCAGGGGAACTAATGAAAAACTGTTTTTT,CASSLSSRGTNEKLFF
TRBV19,TRBD1,TRBJ1-2,.,TGTGCCAGTAGTATAGGGGGAACCGGGACAGGGGGTGATGGCTACACCTTC,CASSIGGTGTGGDGYTF
TRBV19,TRBD1,TRBJ2-1,.,TGTGCCAGTAGTACCGGACAGGATTCTTACAATGAGCAGTTCTTC,CASSTGQDSYNEQFF
TRBV2,TRBD1,TRBJ1-1,.,TGTGCCAGCAGGGGACAGGGGACTAACACTGAAGCTTTCTTT,CASRGQGTNTEAFF
TRBV4-3,.,TRBJ1-2,.,TGCGCCAGCAGCCAAACAACTAACTATGGCTACACCTTC,CASSQTTNYGYTF
TRBV6-4,TRBD2,TRBJ2-1,.,TGTGCCAGCAGTGACCGTGCGGGGGCCTACAATGAGCAGTTCTTC,CASSDRAGAYNEQFF
TRBV5-1,.,TRBJ2-6,few,TGCGCCAGCAGCTTGGTCCCGCGATCTGGGGCCAACGTCCTGACTTTC,CASSLVPRSGANVLTF
TRBV7-2,.,TRBJ2-1,.,TGTGCCAGCAGCTTAGCTCGGGGGGCGGTCTACAATGAGCAGTTCTTC,CASSLARGAVYNEQFF
TRBV28,TRBD1,TRBJ1-2,.,TGTGCCAGCAGTTCGACTCGACAGGGGGCGCGAGGCTACACCTTC,CASSSTRQGARGYTF
TRBV5-8,TRBD1,TRBJ1-2,few,TGTGCCAGCAGGCGAGACAGGGGTGGCTATGGCTACACCTTC,CASRRDRGGYGYTF
TRBV5-1,.,TRBJ1-4,.,TGCGCCAGCAGCGTGGACAGAAGGGAAAAACTGTTTTTT,CASSVDRREKLFF
TRBV7-9,TRBD1,TRBJ1-2,.,TGTGCCAGCAGCCGGGACAGGGATGGCTACACCTTC,CASSRDRDGYTF
TRBV19,TRBD2,TRBJ2-1,.,TGTGCCAGTATCGCCATACCGGGACTAGCAGGGTCTGAGCAGTTCTTC,CASIAIPGLAGSEQFF
TRBV7-2,TRBD2,TRBJ2-2,.,TGTGCCAGCACCCTTATGGGGGGGACGAACACCGGGGAGCTGTTTTTT,CASTLMGGTNTGELFF